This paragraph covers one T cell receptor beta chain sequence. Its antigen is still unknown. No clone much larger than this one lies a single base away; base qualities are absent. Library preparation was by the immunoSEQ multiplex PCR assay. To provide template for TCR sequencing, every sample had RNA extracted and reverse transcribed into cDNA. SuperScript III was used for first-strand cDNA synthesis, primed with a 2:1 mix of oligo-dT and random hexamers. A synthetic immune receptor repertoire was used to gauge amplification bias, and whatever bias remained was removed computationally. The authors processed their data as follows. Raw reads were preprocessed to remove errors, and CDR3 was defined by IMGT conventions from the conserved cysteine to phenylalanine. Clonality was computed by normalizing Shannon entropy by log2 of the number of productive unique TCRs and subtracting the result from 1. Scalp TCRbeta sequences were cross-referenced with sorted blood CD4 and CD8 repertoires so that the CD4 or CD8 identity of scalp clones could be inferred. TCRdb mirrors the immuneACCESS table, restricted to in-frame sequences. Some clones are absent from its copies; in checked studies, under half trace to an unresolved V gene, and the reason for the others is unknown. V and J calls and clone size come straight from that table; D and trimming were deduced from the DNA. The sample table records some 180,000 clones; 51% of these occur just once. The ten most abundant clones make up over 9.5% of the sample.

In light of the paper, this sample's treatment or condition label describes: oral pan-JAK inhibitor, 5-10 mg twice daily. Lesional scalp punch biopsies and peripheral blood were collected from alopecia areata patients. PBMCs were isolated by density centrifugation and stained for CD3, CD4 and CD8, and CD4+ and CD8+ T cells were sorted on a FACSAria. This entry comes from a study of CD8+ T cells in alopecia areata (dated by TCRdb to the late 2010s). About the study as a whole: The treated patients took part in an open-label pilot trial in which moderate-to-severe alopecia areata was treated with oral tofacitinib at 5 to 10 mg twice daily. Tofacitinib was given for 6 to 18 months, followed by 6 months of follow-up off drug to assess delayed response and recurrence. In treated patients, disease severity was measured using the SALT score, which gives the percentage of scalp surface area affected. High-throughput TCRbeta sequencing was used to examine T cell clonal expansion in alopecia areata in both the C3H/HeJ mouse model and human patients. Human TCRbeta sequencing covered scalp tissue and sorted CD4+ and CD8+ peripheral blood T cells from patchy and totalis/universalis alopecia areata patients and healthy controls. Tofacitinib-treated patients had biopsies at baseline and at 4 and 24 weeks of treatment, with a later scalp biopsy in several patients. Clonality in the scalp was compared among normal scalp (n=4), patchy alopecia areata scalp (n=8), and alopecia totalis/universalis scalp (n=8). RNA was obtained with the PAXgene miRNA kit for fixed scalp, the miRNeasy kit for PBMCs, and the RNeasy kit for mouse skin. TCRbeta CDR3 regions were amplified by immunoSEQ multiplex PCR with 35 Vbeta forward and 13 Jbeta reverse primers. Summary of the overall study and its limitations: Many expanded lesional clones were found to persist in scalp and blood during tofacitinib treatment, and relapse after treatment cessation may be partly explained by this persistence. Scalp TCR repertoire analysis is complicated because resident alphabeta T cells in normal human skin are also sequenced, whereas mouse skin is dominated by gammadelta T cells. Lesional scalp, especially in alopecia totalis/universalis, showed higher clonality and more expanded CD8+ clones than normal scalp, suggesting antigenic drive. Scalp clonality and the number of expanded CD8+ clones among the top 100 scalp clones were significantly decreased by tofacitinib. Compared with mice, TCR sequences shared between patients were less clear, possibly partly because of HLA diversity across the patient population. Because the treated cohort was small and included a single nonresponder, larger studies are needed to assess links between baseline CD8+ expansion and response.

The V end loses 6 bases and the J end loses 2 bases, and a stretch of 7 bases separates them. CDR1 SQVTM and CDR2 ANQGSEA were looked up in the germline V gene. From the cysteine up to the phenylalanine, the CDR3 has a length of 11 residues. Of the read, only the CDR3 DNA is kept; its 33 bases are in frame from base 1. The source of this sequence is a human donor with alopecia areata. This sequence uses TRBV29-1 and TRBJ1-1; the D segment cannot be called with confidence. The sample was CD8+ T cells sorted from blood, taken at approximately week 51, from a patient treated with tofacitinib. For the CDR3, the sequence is CSVDTNTEAFF. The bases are TGCAGCGTAGACACAAACACTGAAGCTTTCTTT.